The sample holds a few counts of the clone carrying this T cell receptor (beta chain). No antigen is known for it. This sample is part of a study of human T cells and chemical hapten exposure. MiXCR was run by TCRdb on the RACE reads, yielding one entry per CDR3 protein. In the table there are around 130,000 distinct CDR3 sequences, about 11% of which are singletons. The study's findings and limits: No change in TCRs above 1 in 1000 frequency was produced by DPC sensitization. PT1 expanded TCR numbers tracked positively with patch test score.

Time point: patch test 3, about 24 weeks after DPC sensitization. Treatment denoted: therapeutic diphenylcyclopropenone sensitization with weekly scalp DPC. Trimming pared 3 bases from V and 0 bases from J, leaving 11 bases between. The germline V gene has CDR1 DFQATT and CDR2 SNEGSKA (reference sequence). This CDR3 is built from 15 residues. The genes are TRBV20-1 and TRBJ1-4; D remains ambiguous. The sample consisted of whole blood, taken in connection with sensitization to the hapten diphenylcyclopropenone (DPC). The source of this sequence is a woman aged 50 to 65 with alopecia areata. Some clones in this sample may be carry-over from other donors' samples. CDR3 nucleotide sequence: TGCAGTGCTAGTGGACCAAACCCAACTAATGAAAAACTGTTTTTT. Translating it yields CSASGPNPTNEKLFF.